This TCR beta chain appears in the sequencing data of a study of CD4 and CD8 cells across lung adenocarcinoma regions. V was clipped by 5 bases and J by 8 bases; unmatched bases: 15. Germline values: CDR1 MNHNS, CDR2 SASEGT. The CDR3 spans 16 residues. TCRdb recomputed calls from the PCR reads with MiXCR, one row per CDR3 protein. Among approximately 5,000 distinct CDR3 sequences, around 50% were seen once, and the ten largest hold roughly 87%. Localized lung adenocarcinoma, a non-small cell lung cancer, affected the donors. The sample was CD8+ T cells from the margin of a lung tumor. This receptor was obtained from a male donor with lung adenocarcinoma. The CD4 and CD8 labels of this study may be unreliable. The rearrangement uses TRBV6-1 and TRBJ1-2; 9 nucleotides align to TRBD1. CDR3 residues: CASSPLPGQGSIGYTF. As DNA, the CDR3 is TGTGCCAGCAGTCCTCTTCCGGGACAGGGTTCGATCGGCTACACCTTC.